These T cell receptor beta chains were read from a single sample in a study of early stage breast cancer tumors. This table comes from immunoSEQ multiplex PCR, and its TCRdb copy is limited to in-frame clones, with some not included. The table has almost 55,000 clones, around nine tenths seen once; the top ten hold 4.5% to 5%. Material: blood. These receptors originate from a person between 65 and 79 years old with breast cancer. CDR3s include the opening cysteine and the closing phenylalanine or tryptophan. D genes are given only for firm matches. Size is omitted from some rows. Given values are once, few, many or a class for expanded clones.

TRBV5-6,.,TRBJ1-1,.,TGTGCCAGCAGCTTGGACAGGGAAGCTTTCTTT,CASSLDREAFF
TRBV5-5,TRBD2,TRBJ2-1,.,TGTGCCAGCAGTTATAGCGGGGGGTACAATGAGCAGTTCTTC,CASSYSGGYNEQFF
TRBV7-2,.,TRBJ1-4,.,TGTGCCAGCAGCTTTGCAGGGGAAGAAAAACTGTTTTTT,CASSFAGEEKLFF
TRBV11-2,.,TRBJ2-7,.,TGTGCCAGCAGCTTGGGCAGCGAGCAGTACTTC,CASSLGSEQYF
TRBV6-5,.,TRBJ2-7,.,TGTGCCAGCAGTTACGGCGACGGAGCCTACGAGCAGTACTTC,CASSYGDGAYEQYF
TRBV14,.,TRBJ1-1,.,TGTGCCAGCAGCCCCTGGCGGGGGGCGGCTGAAGCTTTCTTT,CASSPWRGAAEAFF
TRBV2,.,TRBJ2-7,once,TGTGCCAGCAGTGATAGTGTTCTCTACGAGCAGTACTTC,CASSDSVLYEQYF
TRBV20-1,.,TRBJ1-1,.,TGCAGTGCTGGCGGGGCCACTGAAGCTTTCTTT,CSAGGATEAFF
TRBV30,.,TRBJ2-7,.,TGTGCCTGGAGTCTCTCCTACGAGCAGTACTTC,CAWSLSYEQYF
TRBV7-9,.,TRBJ2-1,.,TGTGCCAGCAGCTTAGGTGCGGGCTCCTACAATGAGCAGTTCTTC,CASSLGAGSYNEQFF
TRBV30,TRBD1,TRBJ1-5,once,TGTGCCTGGAGTGTACAGGGGCGTCAGCCCCAGCATTTT,CAWSVQGRQPQHF
TRBV5-1,.,TRBJ2-2,.,TGCGCCAGCAGCTTGTCAGGAGGCACCGGGGAGCTGTTTTTT,CASSLSGGTGELFF
TRBV11-2,TRBD2,TRBJ2-7,.,TGTGCCAGCAGCTCCCTCGGCGGGAGGAAGAACGAGCAGTACTTC,CASSSLGGRKNEQYF
TRBV11-2,.,TRBJ2-7,medium-sized,TGTGCCAGCAGCTTAGACTACAGCTACGAGCAGTACTTC,CASSLDYSYEQYF
TRBV6-1,.,TRBJ2-2,.,TGTGCCAGCAACTCTCTTCTAGCGTCCGGGGAGCTGTTTTTT,CASNSLLASGELFF
TRBV4-1,.,TRBJ1-2,.,TGCGCCAGCAGCCAAGAACGAAGCGGACGGAGTGTGGTTTATGGCTACACCTTC,CASSQERSGRSVVYGYTF